These 32 T cell receptor beta chains were all obtained from the same sample, sequenced in a study of T cells in Graves' hyperthyroidism and ophthalmopathy. The source material, RNA transcripts, was used to amplify TCR beta CDR3 regions. First-round RT-PCR with HTBI primers amplified the TCR CDR3 region. TCRdb called the multiplex PCR reads again in MiXCR, with one record for every CDR3 protein. The sample includes around 300,000 distinct CDR3 sequences, 12% to 15% of them seen just once. The sequenced sample consisted of blood. All receptors derive from a woman in her forties or fifties with Graves' hyperthyroidism that later progressed to Graves' ophthalmopathy.

The chain uses TRBV3-1 and TRBJ1-2; tentative D call: TRBD1 (6 bases). CDR1 LGHDT and CDR2 YNNKEL come from the germline V gene (reference sequence). The CDR3 is 13 residues long. V lost 8 bases, J lost 7 bases, and 17 bases lay in between. DNA of the CDR3: TGTGCCAGCGGCTCCCAACAGGGTAGTGGCTACACCTTC. Translated, it gives CASGSQQGSGYTF.

This clonotype was observed many times. The V and J genes are TRBV3-1 and TRBJ1-1, with D possibly being TRBD1 (5 bases). The V end lost 5 bases, the J end lost 9 bases, and 16 bases lay between the germline ends. The germline V gene encodes CDR1 LGHDT and CDR2 YNNKEL (reference sequence). CDR3 length: 13 residues. CDR3 sequence: CASSDSDRTKAFF. Written as DNA, the CDR3 is TGTGCCAGCAGCGACAGCGACCGGACCAAAGCTTTCTTT.

The V call is TRBV28, the J call TRBJ1-1; D not certain. Looked up from germline, CDR1 is MDHEN and CDR2 is SYDVKM. Trimming removed 3 bases at V and 5 bases at J, with 13 bases between. This CDR3 region has 14 residues. The CDR3 sequence: CASSFVGIRTEAFF. The CDR3 DNA sequence: TGTGCCAGCAGTTTTGTCGGGATTAGGACTGAAGCTTTCTTT. The variable domain in full, completed from reference TRBV28 and TRBJ1-1, reads DVKVTQSSRYLVKRTGEKVFLECVQDMDHENMFWYRQDPGLGLRLIYFSYDVKMKEKGDIPEGYSVSREKKERFSLILESASTNQTSMYLCASSFVGIRTEAFFGQGTRLTVV.

The genes are TRBV24-1 and TRBJ2-7; a weak D match, TRBD1 (6 bases). The CDR3 loop spans 13 amino acids. CDR1 KGHDR and CDR2 SFDVKD come from the germline V gene. V shed 4 bases and J shed 4 bases, with 10 bases lying between them. CDR3 bases: TGTGCCACCAGTGACTCCCAGGGGTACGAGCAGTACTTC. This translates into CATSDSQGYEQYF.

This clonotype was seen a handful of times. The gene calls are TRBV20-1 and TRBJ2-3; TRBD2 matches at 10 bases. The junction had 11 bases not matched to a gene; V was cut back by 5 bases and J by 6 bases. CDR3 length: 15 residues. Germline V gives CDR1 DFQATT, CDR2 SNEGSKA (reference sequence). In DNA form, the CDR3 reads TGCAGTGCTCCCAGGACTAGCGGAGGCGGGGATACGCAGTATTTT. Its protein is CSAPRTSGGGDTQYF.

The genes are TRBV19 and TRBJ2-6; no definite D call. V was cut by 1 base and J by 1 base, with 14 bases left in between. CDR1 is LNHDA, CDR2 SQIVND, per germline (reference sequence). This CDR3 contains 18 residues. The CDR3 region is CASSIGPGLKSGANVLTF. Here the CDR3 DNA reads TGTGCCAGTAGTATAGGGCCGGGTCTAAAATCTGGGGCCAACGTCCTGACTTTC.

This clonotype was counted between two and nine times. This chain links TRBV4-1 with TRBJ2-1; 7 bases are a match to TRBD2. J lost 4 bases, V lost 0 bases, and 12 bases had no gene match. The CDR3 runs to 18 residues. Germline values: CDR1 MGHRA, CDR2 YSYEKL. The CDR3 here is CASSQDRSSGLLYNEQFF. CDR3 sequence (DNA): TGCGCCAGCAGCCAAGATAGGTCTAGCGGACTTCTATACAATGAGCAGTTCTTC.

This clonotype was seen many times. The chain employs TRBV6-1 and TRBJ2-5; D might be TRBD2 (7 bases). The germline V and J ends were trimmed by 5 bases and 1 base, with 14 bases remaining between them. From germline, CDR1 is MNHNS and CDR2 SASEGT. The CDR3 sequence is 15 residues long. CDR3 region: CASSSGGGIQETQYF. The CDR3 nucleotides are TGTGCCAGCAGTTCTGGCGGGGGCATCCAAGAGACCCAGTACTTC.

The chain links TRBV27 to TRBJ1-2, with 9 bases identical to TRBD1. The V gene end was trimmed by 6 bases and the J gene end by 8 bases; junction bases not matched to a gene: 13. Germline CDR1 is MNHEY and CDR2 is SMNVEV (reference sequence). The CDR3 length is 15 residues. CDR3 DNA: TGTGCCAGCAGGTATCCGGGACAGGGTTTGGGCGGCTACACCTTC. Protein product: CASRYPGQGLGGYTF.

The chain employs TRBV27 and TRBJ2-1; TRBD1 matches at 7 bases. Germline V gives CDR1 MNHEY, CDR2 SMNVEV (reference sequence). The CDR3 contains 13 residues. V was clipped by 8 bases and J by 7 bases; unmatched bases: 8. The CDR3 spells CASATTGRNEQFF. In nucleotides, the CDR3 is TGTGCCAGCGCCACGACAGGGCGGAATGAGCAGTTCTTC.

This clonotype has a count of ten or more. The chain couples TRBV7-3 to TRBJ1-1; possibly TRBD1 for D (6 bases). CDR1 is SGHTA, CDR2 FQGTGA, per germline. The germline V and J ends were trimmed by 4 bases and 4 bases, with 13 bases remaining between them. The CDR3 contains 14 residues. The CDR3 nucleotides read TGTGCCAGCAGCTCGTACAGGGTAGGCACTGAAGCTTTCTTT. It encodes CASSSYRVGTEAFF.

This clonotype was counted ten times or more. V usage is TRBV7-3 and J usage is TRBJ2-3, with a possible D match to TRBD1 (6 bases). The CDR3 loop spans 14 amino acids. The V and J ends lost 4 bases and 4 bases respectively, with 12 bases between them. Germline V gene data show CDR1 as SGHTA and CDR2 as FQGTGA. The CDR3 sequence: CASSSLEGADTQYF. DNA for the CDR3: TGTGCCAGCAGCTCCCTTGAGGGGGCAGATACGCAGTATTTT.

This clonotype has ten or more counts. The chain uses TRBV30 and TRBJ1-5; 7 nucleotides align to TRBD1. Germline V lookup: CDR1 GTSNPN, CDR2 SVGIG (reference sequence). The CDR3 contains 13 residues. The V and J ends lost 4 bases and 5 bases, in that order; junction bases with no gene match: 5. This chain's CDR3 is CAWNTQGDQPQHF. CDR3 DNA: TGTGCCTGGAACACGCAGGGGGATCAGCCCCAGCATTTT.

Many counts were recorded for this clonotype. The V and J genes are TRBV19 and TRBJ1-2; D not certain. V dropped 6 bases and J dropped 3 bases, with 17 bases sitting between them. The CDR3 runs 15 residues. Per germline, CDR1 LNHDA and CDR2 SQIVND (reference sequence). In DNA form, the CDR3 reads TGTGCCAGTAGGGAACCTAGTGAAGGCGACTATGGCTACACCTTC. This sequence encodes CASREPSEGDYGYTF.

This clonotype came up many times. This chain joins TRBV20-1 and TRBJ1-6; no clear D. Germline assignment: CDR1 DFQATT and CDR2 SNEGSKA (reference sequence). V was shortened by 5 bases and J by 4 bases, with 18 bases between the two germline ends. The CDR3 length is 16 residues. CDR3 loop: CSASEARPKYNSPLHF. The CDR3 coding sequence is TGCAGTGCTTCCGAAGCGAGGCCTAAGTATAATTCACCCCTCCACTTT.

This clonotype showed up many times. The chain employs TRBV2 and TRBJ2-7; 11 bases fit TRBD1. The V and J ends lost 6 bases and 3 bases, in that order; junction bases with no gene match: 13. Germline V gene data show CDR1 as SNHLY and CDR2 as FYNNEI. CDR3 length: 17 amino acids. CDR3 nucleotide sequence: TGTGCCAGCAGCCAAGTCCGGGGCGGGACAGGGGGCTACGAGCAGTACTTC. Its protein is CASSQVRGGTGGYEQYF. Full variable domain (missing parts from reference TRBV2 and TRBJ2-7): EPEVTQTPSHQVTQMGQEVILRCVPISNHLYFYWYRQILGQKVEFLVSFYNNEISEKSEIFDDQFSVERPDGSNFTLKIRSTKLEDSAMYFCASSQVRGGTGGYEQYFGPGTRLTVT.

This clonotype came up many times. The V and J genes are TRBV5-1 and TRBJ1-2; D not certain. V was shortened by 0 bases and J by 1 base, with 4 bases between the two germline ends. Germline V gives CDR1 SGHRS, CDR2 YFSETQ. This CDR3 comprises 13 residues. The CDR3 sequence: CASSLEGNYGYTF. Here the CDR3 DNA reads TGCGCCAGCAGCTTGGAGGGTAACTATGGCTACACCTTC.

This clonotype occurred once. A read error may explain this, as a much larger clone is one base away. The CDR3 does not end in the conserved phenylalanine or tryptophan, so this is likely a read error. The chain has TRBV3-1 and TRBJ1-2; no clear D. The CDR3 extends over 13 amino acids. CDR1 is LGHDT and CDR2 is YNNKEL in the germline V gene (reference sequence). V was shortened by 2 bases and J by 4 bases, with 8 bases between the two germline ends. CDR3 sequence (DNA): TGTGCCAGCAGCCAATTATGGACCTATGGCTACACCCTC. Its protein product is CASSQLWTYGYTL.

The chain recombines TRBV19 with TRBJ2-3; 7 bases match TRBD2. The CDR3 runs 14 residues. Trimming at V came to 4 bases and at J to 4 bases, leaving 5 bases not matched to a gene. Germline V gives CDR1 LNHDA, CDR2 SQIVND (reference sequence). The CDR3 region has the DNA TGTGCCAGTAGTAGCGGGAGTGGAGCAGATACGCAGTATTTT. It specifies CASSSGSGADTQYF.

This clonotype was counted at least ten times. The chain uses TRBV15 and TRBJ2-5; D unclear. The CDR3 consists of 13 residues. Between the trimmed V and J ends, which lost 2 bases and 0 bases, there was a span of 4 bases. Germline V gene data show CDR1 as LNHNV and CDR2 as YYDKDF (reference sequence). The CDR3 is CATSRHDQETQYF. Here the CDR3 DNA reads TGTGCCACCAGCAGACACGACCAAGAGACCCAGTACTTC.

This clonotype was picked up many times. The chain combines TRBV20-1 with TRBJ2-7, with a weak D call TRBD2 (5 bases). The germline gives CDR1 DFQATT, CDR2 SNEGSKA (reference sequence). V shed 1 base and J shed 4 bases, with 23 bases lying between them. The CDR3 contains 17 residues. The CDR3 DNA reads as TGCAGTGCTAGAGTACTCGGTGGAATGAGGGAGTTATACGAGCAGTACTTC. Protein: CSARVLGGMRELYEQYF.

This chain joins TRBV6-2 or TRBV6-3 and TRBJ2-3; perhaps TRBD2 as D (6 bases). CDR3 size: 16 residues. V lost 2 bases to trimming and J lost 3 bases, with 15 bases between them. The germline V gene encodes CDR1 MNHEY and CDR2 SVGEGT. In DNA form, the CDR3 reads TGTGCCAGCAGTTACCGGGACTCCCAGCAGACAGATACGCAGTATTTT. This encodes CASSYRDSQQTDTQYF.

This clonotype was picked up a small number of times. The rearrangement uses TRBV19 and TRBJ1-2; no firm D call. The CDR3 totals 14 residues. The germline CDR1 and CDR2 sequences are LNHDA and SQIVND (reference sequence). Trimming pared 5 bases from V and 4 bases from J, leaving 14 bases between. CDR3 bases: TGTGCCAGTAGTCAAGTGGACGGCCGCTATGGCTACACCTTC. This sequence encodes CASSQVDGRYGYTF.

This clonotype was counted a few times. This chain uses TRBV19 with TRBJ2-7, with TRBD2 matching 8 bases. This CDR3 has 14 residues. The ends lost 5 bases at V and 1 base at J; junction bases unmatched: 4. The germline V gene has CDR1 LNHDA and CDR2 SQIVND (reference sequence). The CDR3 loop reads CASSASGPSYEQYF. In DNA form, the CDR3 reads TGTGCCAGTAGTGCTAGCGGGCCATCCTACGAGCAGTACTTC.

The table lists this clonotype with many counts. Mismatch with germline at one junction end may stem from a read error. This chain connects TRBV11-1 to TRBJ2-1; the D is unclear. The germline V gene encodes CDR1 SGHAT and CDR2 FQDESV (reference sequence). This CDR3 contains 14 residues. The CDR3 DNA sequence: TGTGCCGGCAGCTTAACCCCCGACTACAATGAGCAGTTCTTC. Translated: CAGSLTPDYNEQFF.

This clonotype appeared many times. The J gene is TRBJ2-1, the V gene TRBV7-8; possible D gene TRBD1, 5 bases. Germline CDR1 is SGHVS and CDR2 is FQNEAQ. This CDR3 comprises 13 residues. V was pared by 2 bases and J by 4 bases, with 6 bases between. CDR3 sequence reads: CASSLRTYNEQFF. CDR3 sequence (DNA): TGTGCCAGCAGCTTAAGGACATACAATGAGCAGTTCTTC.

The J gene is TRBJ1-5, the V gene TRBV29-1; D is unclear. Germline assignment: CDR1 SQVTM and CDR2 ANQGSEA. There are 12 residues in the CDR3. Trimming took 3 bases from V and 8 from J, leaving 11 bases between them. The CDR3 sequence: CSVERAGEPQHF. CDR3 sequence (DNA): TGCAGCGTTGAGAGGGCTGGTGAGCCCCAGCATTTT.

The chain combines TRBV20-1 with TRBJ2-2; D is unresolved. Trimming pared 2 bases from V and 13 bases from J, leaving 11 bases between. Germline assignment: CDR1 DFQATT and CDR2 SNEGSKA (reference sequence). CDR3 length: 11 residues. CDR3 amino acids: CSARPSERLFF. Here the CDR3 DNA reads TGCAGTGCTAGACCCTCCGAGCGGCTGTTTTTT.

This clonotype has more than one count but fewer than ten. V usage is TRBV4-1 and J usage is TRBJ2-3; D not certain. Germline V gives CDR1 MGHRA, CDR2 YSYEKL. Trimming removed 8 bases from V and 4 bases from J, with 16 bases in between. The CDR3 covers 14 residues. The CDR3 DNA is TGCGCCAGCGAGAGGCAGGTCTGGTCAGATACGCAGTATTTT. Its protein is CASERQVWSDTQYF.

This clonotype showed up many times. V is TRBV20-1 and J is TRBJ2-7; 15 nucleotides line up with TRBD2. V lost 6 bases, J lost 5 bases, and 11 bases stayed unmatched. The CDR3 has 16 amino acids. Germline V gene data show CDR1 as DFQATT and CDR2 as SNEGSKA (reference sequence). The CDR3 is CSAYSSGTSGRNEQYF. Here the CDR3 DNA reads TGCAGTGCCTATAGTAGTGGGACTAGCGGGAGGAACGAGCAGTACTTC.

Written as DNA, the CDR3 is TGTGCCAGCAGCCCCCATCACACCGGGGAGCTGTTTTTT. Protein product: CASSPHHTGELFF. The rearrangement joins TRBV11-3 to TRBJ2-2; D is uncertain. The CDR3 is 13 residues long. Germline CDR1 SGHNT, CDR2 YENEEA. Trimming shortened V by 5 bases and J by 3 bases, and 7 bases separated the two germline ends.

This clonotype came up many times. The chain has TRBV5-1 and TRBJ2-7; 8 bases map to TRBD1. Trimming cost V 4 bases and J 5 bases; bases outside gene matches: 11. Germline CDR1 SGHRS, CDR2 YFSETQ. The CDR3 covers 15 residues. CDR3: CASSIGQGGVNEQYF. CDR3 nucleotide sequence: TGCGCCAGCAGCATCGGACAGGGAGGCGTTAACGAGCAGTACTTC. Complete variable domain (other parts from reference TRBV5-1 and TRBJ2-7): KAGVTQTPRYLIKTRGQQVTLSCSPISGHRSVSWYQQTPGQGLQFLFEYFSETQRNKGNFPGRFSGRQFSNSRSEMNVSTLELGDSALYLCASSIGQGGVNEQYFGPGTRLTVT.